The clone carrying this TCR beta chain was seen repeatedly, ten times or more. Its matching antigen is unknown. The CDR3 has 14 residues. Per germline, CDR1 SGHVS and CDR2 FNYEAQ. Between the trimmed V and J ends, which lost 1 base and 3 bases, there was a span of 7 bases. Time point specified: newly diagnosed GD, antithyroid drugs for less than 3 months. After RNA was extracted from PBMCs, the TCR library was made from it. Building of the TCR beta libraries involved iRepertoire HTBI primers and Arm-PCR of CDR3 regions. Via MiXCR, TCRdb re-called the multiplex PCR reads, giving one row per CDR3 protein. The sample lists over 450,000 distinct CDR3 sequences; approximately 12% were seen once. These data belong to a study of regulatory T cells in long-lasting Graves disease. General study findings and limits: Lower TCR diversity characterized persistent Graves' patients relative to newly diagnosed patients.

This sample was also put to use in a study of T cells in Graves' hyperthyroidism and ophthalmopathy.

The specimen comprised peripheral blood mononuclear cells (PBMCs), sampled at new diagnosis, from a patient treated with antithyroid drugs. This receptor was obtained from a woman aged 25 to 45 with Graves disease. The chain uses TRBV7-6 and TRBJ2-1; D not resolved. The CDR3 loop is CASSLEGNYNEQFF. CDR3 DNA: TGTGCCAGCAGCTTAGAAGGAAACTACAATGAGCAGTTCTTC. Filled out from reference TRBV7-6 and TRBJ2-1, the complete variable domain reads GAGVSQSPRYKVTKRGQDVALRCDPISGHVSLYWYRQALGQGPEFLTYFNYEAQQDKSGLPNDRFSAERPEGSISTLTIQRTEQRDSAMYRCASSLEGNYNEQFFGPGTRLTVL.